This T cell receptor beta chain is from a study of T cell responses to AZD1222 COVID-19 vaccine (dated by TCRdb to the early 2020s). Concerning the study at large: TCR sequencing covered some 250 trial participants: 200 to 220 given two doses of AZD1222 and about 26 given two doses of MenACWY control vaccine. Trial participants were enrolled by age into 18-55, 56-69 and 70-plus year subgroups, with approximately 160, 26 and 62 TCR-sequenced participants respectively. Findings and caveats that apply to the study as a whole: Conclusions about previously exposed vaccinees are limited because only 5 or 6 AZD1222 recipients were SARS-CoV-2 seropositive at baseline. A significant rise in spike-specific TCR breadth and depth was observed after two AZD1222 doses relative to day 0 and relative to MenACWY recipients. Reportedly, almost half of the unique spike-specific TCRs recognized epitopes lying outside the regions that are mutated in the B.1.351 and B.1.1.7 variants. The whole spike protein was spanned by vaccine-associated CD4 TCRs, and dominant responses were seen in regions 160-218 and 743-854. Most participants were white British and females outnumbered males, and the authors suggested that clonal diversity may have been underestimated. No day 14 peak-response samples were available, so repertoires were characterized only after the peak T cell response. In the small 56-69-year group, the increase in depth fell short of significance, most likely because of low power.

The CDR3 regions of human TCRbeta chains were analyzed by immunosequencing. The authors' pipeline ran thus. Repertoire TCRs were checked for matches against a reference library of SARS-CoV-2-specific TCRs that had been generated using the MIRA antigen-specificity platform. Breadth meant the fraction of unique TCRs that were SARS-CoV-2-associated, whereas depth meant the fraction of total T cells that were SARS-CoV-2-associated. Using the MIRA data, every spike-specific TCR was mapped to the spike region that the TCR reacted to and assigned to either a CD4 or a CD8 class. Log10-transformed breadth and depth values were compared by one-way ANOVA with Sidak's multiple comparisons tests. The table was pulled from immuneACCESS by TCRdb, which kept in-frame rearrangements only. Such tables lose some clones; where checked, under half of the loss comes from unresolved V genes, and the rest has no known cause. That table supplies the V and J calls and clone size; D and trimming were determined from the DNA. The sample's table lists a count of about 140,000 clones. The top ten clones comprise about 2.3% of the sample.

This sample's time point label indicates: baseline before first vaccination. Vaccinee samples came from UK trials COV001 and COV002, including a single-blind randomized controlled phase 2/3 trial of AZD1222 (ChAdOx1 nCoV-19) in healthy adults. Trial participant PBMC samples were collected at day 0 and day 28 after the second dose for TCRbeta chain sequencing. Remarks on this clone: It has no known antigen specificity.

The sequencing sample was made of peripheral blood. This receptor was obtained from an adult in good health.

The CDR3 is CASSYVTGIGNTIYF. The DNA sequence follows: TGTGCCAGCAGTTACGTAACCGGGATTGGAAACACCATATATTTT. The V gene is TRBV6-2 or TRBV6-3 and the J gene is TRBJ1-3, with no D gene named confidently. The trim is 2 bases for V and 3 bases for J, with a gap of 11 bases between the germline ends. The germline V gene gives CDR1 as MNHEY and CDR2 as SVGEGT. Including cysteine and phenylalanine, the CDR3 has 15 amino acids. Only the CDR3 DNA stays, 45 bases, in frame from base 1.